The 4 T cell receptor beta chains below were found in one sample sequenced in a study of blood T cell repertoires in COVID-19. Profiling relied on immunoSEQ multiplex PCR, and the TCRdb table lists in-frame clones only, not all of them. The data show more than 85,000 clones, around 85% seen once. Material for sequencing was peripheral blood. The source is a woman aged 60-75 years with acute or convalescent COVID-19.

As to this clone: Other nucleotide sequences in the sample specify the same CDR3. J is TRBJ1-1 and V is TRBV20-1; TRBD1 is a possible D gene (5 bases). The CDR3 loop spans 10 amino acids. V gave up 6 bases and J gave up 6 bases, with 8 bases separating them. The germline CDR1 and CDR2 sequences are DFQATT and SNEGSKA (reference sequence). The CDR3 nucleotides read TGCAGTGCCGGGGGGGCTGAAGCTTTCTTT. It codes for CSAGGAEAFF.

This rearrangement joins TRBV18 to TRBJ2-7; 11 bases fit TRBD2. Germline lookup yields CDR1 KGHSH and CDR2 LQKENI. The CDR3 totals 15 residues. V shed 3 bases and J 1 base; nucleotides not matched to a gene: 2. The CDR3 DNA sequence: TGTGCCAGCTCACCTCTAGCGGGGGGATCCTACGAGCAGTACTTC. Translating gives CASSPLAGGSYEQYF.

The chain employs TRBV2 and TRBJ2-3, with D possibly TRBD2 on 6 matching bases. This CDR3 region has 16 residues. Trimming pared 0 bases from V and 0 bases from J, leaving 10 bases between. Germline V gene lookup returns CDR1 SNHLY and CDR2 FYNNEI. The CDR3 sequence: CASSEARGPSTDTQYF. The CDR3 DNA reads TGTGCCAGCAGTGAAGCGCGGGGACCTAGCACAGATACGCAGTATTTT.

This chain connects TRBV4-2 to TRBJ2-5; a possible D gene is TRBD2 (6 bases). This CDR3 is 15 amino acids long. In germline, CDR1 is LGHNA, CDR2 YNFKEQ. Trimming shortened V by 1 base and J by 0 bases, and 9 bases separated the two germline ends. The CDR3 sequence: CASSQGERDQETQYF. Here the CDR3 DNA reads TGTGCCAGCAGCCAAGGGGAGCGGGACCAAGAGACCCAGTACTTC.